This passage covers 5 T cell receptor beta chains from one sample sequenced in a study of patients and donors after allogeneic stem cell transplantation. One entry per CDR3 protein, called by TCRdb with MiXCR from the RT-PCR reads. Altogether 2,000 to 2,500 distinct CDR3 sequences are present, around 21% being singletons, with the ten largest covering 9.5% to 15%. The sample consisted of blood, either unsorted or a sorted T cell fraction (not recorded which). These TCRs come from a human donor who was either an allogeneic HSCT recipient or a stem cell or donor lymphocyte infusion donor (not recorded which). It is not recorded whose cells these are; they may come from a transplant donor.

The rearrangement uses TRBV2 and TRBJ2-1; TRBD1 aligns across 7 bases. The junction had 1 base not matched to a gene; V was cut back by 6 bases and J by 5 bases. Germline V gives CDR1 SNHLY, CDR2 FYNNEI. The CDR3 has 12 residues. CDR3 sequence: CASRTGNNEQFF. For the CDR3, the DNA is TGTGCCAGCAGGACAGGGAACAATGAGCAGTTCTTC.

The chain couples TRBV9 to TRBJ2-2; 9 nucleotides match TRBD1. In germline, CDR1 is SGDLS, CDR2 YYNGEE. The V gene end was trimmed by 4 bases and the J gene end by 7 bases; junction bases not matched to a gene: 11. The CDR3 runs 16 residues. CDR3 region: CASSSPRTGGVGELFF. CDR3 sequence (DNA): TGTGCCAGCAGCTCCCCACGCACAGGGGGCGTCGGGGAGCTGTTTTTT.

This clonotype was found a few times. The V and J genes are TRBV27 and TRBJ2-7; TRBD1 might be the D (6 bases). The CDR3 contains 14 residues. The germline V and J ends were trimmed by 5 bases and 2 bases, with 13 bases remaining between them. CDR1 is MNHEY and CDR2 is SMNVEV in the germline V gene (reference sequence). CDR3 amino acids: CASSTTGRTYEQYF. The CDR3 DNA reads as TGTGCCAGCAGTACGACAGGACGAACCTACGAGCAGTACTTC.

This clonotype was counted only a few times. V usage is TRBV10-1 and J usage is TRBJ1-1; the match to TRBD1 covers 9 bases. This CDR3 has 12 residues. V was clipped by 5 bases and J by 9 bases; unmatched bases: 4. CDR1 and CDR2 from the germline V gene are WNHNN and SYGVQD (reference sequence). CDR3 loop: CASSRGTGKAFF. DNA for the CDR3: TGCGCCAGCAGTCGCGGGACAGGGAAAGCTTTCTTT.

The chain uses TRBV2 and TRBJ2-5; D not certain. This CDR3 comprises 12 residues. V was pared by 1 base and J by 5 bases, with 5 bases between. Germline values: CDR1 SNHLY, CDR2 FYNNEI. CDR3 sequence reads: CASSEERETQYF. The CDR3, as DNA: TGTGCCAGCAGTGAAGAACGCGAGACCCAGTACTTC.